The clone carrying this TCR beta chain appeared many times. The sample belongs to a study of T cell repertoires in cytomegalovirus infection. Study-wide context: The public TCR beta signatures pointed to both CMV infection and matching HLA type.

The CDR3 runs 14 residues. The germline V gene has CDR1 SEHNR and CDR2 FQNEAQ (reference sequence). The germline V and J ends were trimmed by 7 bases and 1 base, with 11 bases remaining between them. TCRdb called the reads again in MiXCR, with one record for every CDR3 protein. Of some 300,000 distinct CDR3 sequences in the sample, around 10% were seen once. The rearrangement joins TRBV7-9 to TRBJ1-3; the D is unclear. The source is a human donor in good health (CMV status not recorded). Some clones in this sample may be carry-over from other donors' samples. The specimen sequenced was PBMCs. The CDR3 reads CASTILGSGNTIYF. DNA of the CDR3: TGTGCCAGCACCATTCTTGGTTCTGGAAACACCATATATTTT.